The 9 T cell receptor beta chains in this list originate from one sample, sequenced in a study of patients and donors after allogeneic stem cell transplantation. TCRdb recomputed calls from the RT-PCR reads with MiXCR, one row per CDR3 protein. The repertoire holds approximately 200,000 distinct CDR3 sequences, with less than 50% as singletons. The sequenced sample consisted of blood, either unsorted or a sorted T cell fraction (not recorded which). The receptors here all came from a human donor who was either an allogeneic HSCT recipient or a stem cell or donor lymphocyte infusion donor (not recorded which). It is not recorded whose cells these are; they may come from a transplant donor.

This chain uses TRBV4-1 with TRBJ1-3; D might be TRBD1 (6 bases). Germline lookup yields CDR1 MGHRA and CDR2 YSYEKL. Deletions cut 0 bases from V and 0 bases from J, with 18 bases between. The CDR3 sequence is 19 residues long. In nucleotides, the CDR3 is TGCGCCAGCAGCCAAGATGCTAGGGCAGGGGATAGCTCTGGAAACACCATATATTTT. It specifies CASSQDARAGDSSGNTIYF.

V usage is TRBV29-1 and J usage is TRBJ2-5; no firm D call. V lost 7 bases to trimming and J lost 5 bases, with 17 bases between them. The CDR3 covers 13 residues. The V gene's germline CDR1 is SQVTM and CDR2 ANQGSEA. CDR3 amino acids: CSAGPSRRETQYF. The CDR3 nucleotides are TGCAGCGCCGGACCTTCGAGACGGGAGACCCAGTACTTC.

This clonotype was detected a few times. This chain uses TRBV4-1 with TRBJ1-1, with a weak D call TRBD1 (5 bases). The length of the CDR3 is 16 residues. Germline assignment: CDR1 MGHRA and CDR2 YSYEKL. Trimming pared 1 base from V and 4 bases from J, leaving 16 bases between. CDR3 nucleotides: TGCGCCAGCAGCCAAGGAGGACCGGATGGGGGCACTGAAGCTTTCTTT. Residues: CASSQGGPDGGTEAFF.

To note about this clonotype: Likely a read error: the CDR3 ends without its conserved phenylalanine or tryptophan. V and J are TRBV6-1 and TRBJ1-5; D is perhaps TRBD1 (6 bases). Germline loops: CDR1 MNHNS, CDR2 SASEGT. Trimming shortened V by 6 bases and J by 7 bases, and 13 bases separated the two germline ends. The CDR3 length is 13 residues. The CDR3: CASREQGTQPQHL. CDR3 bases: TGTGCCAGCAGGGAACAGGGCACGCAGCCCCAGCATTTA.

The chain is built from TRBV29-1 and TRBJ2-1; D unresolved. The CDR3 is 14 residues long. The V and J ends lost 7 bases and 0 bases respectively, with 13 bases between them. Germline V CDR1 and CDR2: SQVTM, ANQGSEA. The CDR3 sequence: CSATSSVSYNEQFF. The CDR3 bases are TGCAGCGCTACGTCCTCGGTCTCCTACAATGAGCAGTTCTTC.

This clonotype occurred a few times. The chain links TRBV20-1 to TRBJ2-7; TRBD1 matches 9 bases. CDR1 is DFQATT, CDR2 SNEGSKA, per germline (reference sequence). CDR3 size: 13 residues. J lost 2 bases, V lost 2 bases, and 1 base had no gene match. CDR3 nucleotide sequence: TGCAGTGCTAGAAGACAGGGGGCCTACGAGCAGTACTTC. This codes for CSARRQGAYEQYF.

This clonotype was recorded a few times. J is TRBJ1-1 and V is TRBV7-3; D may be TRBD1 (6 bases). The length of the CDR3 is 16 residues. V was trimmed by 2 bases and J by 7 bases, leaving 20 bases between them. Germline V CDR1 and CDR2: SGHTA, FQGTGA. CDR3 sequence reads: CASSLQGGGRNGEAFF. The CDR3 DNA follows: TGTGCCAGCAGCTTACAGGGAGGGGGTCGTAATGGTGAAGCTTTCTTT.

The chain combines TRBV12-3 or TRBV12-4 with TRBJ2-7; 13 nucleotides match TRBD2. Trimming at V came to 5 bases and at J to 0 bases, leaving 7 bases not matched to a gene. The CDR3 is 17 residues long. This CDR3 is CASSQGLAGSASYEQYF. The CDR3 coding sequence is TGTGCCAGCAGTCAGGGACTAGCGGGGTCCGCCTCCTACGAGCAGTACTTC.

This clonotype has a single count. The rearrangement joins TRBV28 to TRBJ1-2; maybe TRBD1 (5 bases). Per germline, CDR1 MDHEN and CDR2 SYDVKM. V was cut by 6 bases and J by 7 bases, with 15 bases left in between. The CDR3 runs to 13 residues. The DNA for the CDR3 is TGTGCCAGCAGCCGAGGAGGGGATCTTGGCTACACCTTC. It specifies CASSRGGDLGYTF.